The 28 T cell receptor beta chains below all came from one sample that was sequenced in a study of T-cell memory formation after mild COVID-19. Using its own MiXCR run on the 5' RACE reads, TCRdb lists one record per CDR3 protein. Altogether about 400,000 distinct CDR3 sequences are present, 23% being singletons, with the ten largest covering around 13%. Sequenced: PBMCs or a T cell subset sorted from them (not recorded which). These receptors all stem from an adult woman who had mild COVID-19 (a few samples of this study predate the infection). Cell type and time point are not known.

The V and J genes are TRBV3-1 and TRBJ2-2; possible D gene TRBD1, 5 bases. Germline assignment: CDR1 LGHDT and CDR2 YNNKEL (reference sequence). This CDR3 has 16 residues. Trimming cost V 1 base and J 1 base, with 10 bases left between them. CDR3 amino acids: CASSQVTVLNTGELFF. As DNA, the CDR3 is TGTGCCAGCAGCCAAGTGACAGTCCTGAACACCGGGGAGCTGTTTTTT. The whole variable domain, filled in from reference TRBV3-1 and TRBJ2-2, reads DTAVSQTPKYLVTQMGNDKSIKCEQNLGHDTMYWYKQDSKKFLKIMFSYNNKELIINETVPNRFSPKSPDKAHLNLHINSLELGDSAVYFCASSQVTVLNTGELFFGEGSRLTVL.

The CDR3 spells CASSYIGVGELFF. The DNA for the CDR3 is TGTGCCAGCAGTTACATCGGGGTGGGGGAGCTGTTTTTT. The rearrangement joins TRBV6-5 to TRBJ2-2; TRBD2 might be the D (5 bases). V lost 2 bases, J lost 8 bases, and 9 bases lay in between. The CDR3 is made up of 13 amino acids. Germline CDR1 reads MNHEY; CDR2 reads SVGAGI.

The chain has TRBV20-1 and TRBJ2-7; no firm D call. Trimming pared 5 bases from V and 2 bases from J, leaving 7 bases between. The CDR3 covers 11 residues. In germline, CDR1 is DFQATT, CDR2 SNEGSKA (reference sequence). DNA for the CDR3: TGCAGTGCTCCTACTACCTACGAGCAGTACTTC. It specifies CSAPTTYEQYF.

This clonotype was observed a few times. The chain recombines TRBV4-2 with TRBJ1-2, with TRBD1 identical over 10 bases. CDR1 is LGHNA, CDR2 YNFKEQ, per germline. The V and J ends lost 1 base and 3 bases, in that order; junction bases with no gene match: 14. The CDR3 consists of 19 residues. CDR3: CASSQGFRDRGVLDYGYTF. Here the CDR3 DNA reads TGTGCCAGCAGCCAAGGATTTCGGGACAGGGGAGTACTAGACTATGGCTACACCTTC.

This clonotype was counted between two and nine times. This rearrangement joins TRBV12-3 or TRBV12-4 to TRBJ2-3; 13 positions match TRBD2. The CDR3 sequence is 17 residues long. The junction had 12 bases not matched to a gene; V was cut back by 6 bases and J by 6 bases. The CDR3 reads CASSQGTSGIEADTQYF. The CDR3 DNA follows: TGTGCCAGCAGCCAGGGGACTAGCGGGATCGAGGCGGATACGCAGTATTTT.

Here the CDR3 reads CASSFPNRGAYNEQFF. The CDR3 DNA follows: TGTGCCAGCAGCTTCCCAAACAGGGGGGCCTACAATGAGCAGTTCTTC. The gene calls are TRBV5-6 and TRBJ2-1, with 8 positions matching TRBD1. CDR3 length equals 16 residues. V trimming: 2 bases; J trimming: 2 bases; junction bases outside the gene matches: 6. CDR1 and CDR2 (germline): SGHDT, YYEEEE.

The gene calls are TRBV20-1 and TRBJ2-1; no definite D call. Trimming took 5 bases from V and 10 from J, leaving 21 bases between them. CDR1 is DFQATT and CDR2 is SNEGSKA in the germline V gene (reference sequence). The CDR3 runs 14 residues. The CDR3 nucleotides are TGCAGTGCTGTTTATGGAATCCACCCAGCCGAGCAGTTCTTC. This gives the protein CSAVYGIHPAEQFF.

This clonotype was seen more than once but under ten times. The chain combines TRBV5-6 with TRBJ2-7; D might be TRBD1 (6 bases). Trimming took 2 bases from V and 3 from J, leaving 12 bases between them. Germline loops: CDR1 SGHDT, CDR2 YYEEEE. The CDR3 consists of 14 residues. CDR3 nucleotides: TGTGCCAGCAGCTTACCCGGGACACTCTACGAGCAGTACTTC. Translating gives CASSLPGTLYEQYF.

This sequence joins TRBV20-1 and TRBJ2-1; 13 positions agree with TRBD2. CDR3 length: 14 residues. Germline V gives CDR1 DFQATT, CDR2 SNEGSKA (reference sequence). Trimming removed 4 bases from V and 7 bases from J; junction bases left unmatched: 4. Here the CDR3 DNA reads TGCAGTGCTAAACTAGCGGGAGGGCTGAATGAGCAGTTCTTC. Its protein product is CSAKLAGGLNEQFF.

The V call is TRBV5-6, the J call TRBJ2-1; no clear D. Trimming removed 4 bases from V and 2 bases from J, with 4 bases in between. In germline, CDR1 is SGHDT, CDR2 YYEEEE. The CDR3 has 12 residues. Here the CDR3 reads CASSGTYNEQFF. CDR3 in DNA: TGTGCCAGCAGCGGCACCTACAATGAGCAGTTCTTC.

This clonotype was seen only a few times. The rearrangement uses TRBV28 and TRBJ2-5, with TRBD1 identical over 7 bases. Germline loops: CDR1 MDHEN, CDR2 SYDVKM. The J segment lost 2 bases and the V segment lost 5 bases, leaving 5 bases of the junction unmatched. The CDR3 spans 14 residues. DNA of the CDR3: TGTGCCAGCAGTGCTCGGACAGGTCAAGAGACCCAGTACTTC. Its protein product is CASSARTGQETQYF.

This clonotype showed up just a few times. This chain uses TRBV7-2 with TRBJ2-6; D is perhaps TRBD1 (6 bases). CDR3 length: 15 amino acids. Germline V gene lookup returns CDR1 SGHTA and CDR2 FQGNSA. V was clipped by 5 bases and J by 4 bases, with 12 bases between them. CDR3 DNA sequence: TGTGCCAGCAGCCCCCAGGGGAGAGGGGCCAACGTCCTGACTTTC. Translating it yields CASSPQGRGANVLTF.

The rearrangement links TRBV4-2 to TRBJ1-2; tentative D call: TRBD1 (5 bases). The V and J ends lost 0 bases and 9 bases respectively, with 17 bases between them. Looked up from germline, CDR1 is LGHNA and CDR2 is YNFKEQ. The CDR3 extends over 15 amino acids. The CDR3 here is CASSQDLAGLRSYTF. In DNA form, the CDR3 reads TGTGCCAGCAGCCAAGATCTGGCAGGGTTGAGGAGCTACACCTTC.

This clonotype has just a few counts. V and J are TRBV7-9 and TRBJ2-3, with 7 bases identical to TRBD1. With V trimmed by 3 bases and J by 4 bases, 4 bases remained unmatched. The V gene's germline CDR1 is SEHNR and CDR2 FQNEAQ (reference sequence). This CDR3 spans 14 amino acids. The CDR3: CASSLTGTADTQYF. CDR3 coding DNA: TGTGCCAGCAGCTTGACCGGGACAGCAGATACGCAGTATTTT.

This clonotype was observed a handful of times. The rearrangement links TRBV30 to TRBJ1-1; D may be TRBD1 (5 bases). Trimming took off 3 bases at V and 11 bases at J, with 22 bases between the two ends. Looked up from germline, CDR1 is GTSNPN and CDR2 is SVGIG (reference sequence). CDR3 length: 14 amino acids. The DNA for the CDR3 is TGTGCCTGGAGCGGGGGATTAAGCGCAGTTGTGGCTTTCTTT. Amino acid sequence: CAWSGGLSAVVAFF. The full variable domain, its missing parts supplied by reference TRBV30 and TRBJ1-1, is SQTIHQWPATLVQPVGSPLSLECTVEGTSNPNLYWYRQAAGRGLQLLFYSVGIGQISSEVPQNLSASRPQDRQFILSSKKLLLSDSGFYLCAWSGGLSAVVAFFGQGTRLTVV.

This clonotype has a handful of counts. CDR3 sequence reads: CASSQDLSYEQFF. In nucleotides, the CDR3 is TGCGCCAGCAGCCAAGATCTCAGTTATGAGCAGTTCTTC. The chain joins TRBV4-1 to TRBJ2-1; D is uncertain. V lost 0 bases, J lost 8 bases, and 8 bases lay in between. Per the germline V gene, CDR1 is MGHRA and CDR2 is YSYEKL. The CDR3 is 13 amino acids.

This clonotype has just a few counts. V and J are TRBV21-1 and TRBJ2-7; the table calls TRBD2, which could not be checked here. TRBV21-1 is noted as a pseudogene. The CDR3 consists of 16 residues. As DNA, the CDR3 is TGTGCCAGCAGCAAACACGGTAGCGGCTCCTCCTACGAGCAGTACTTC. It is translated as CASSKHGSGSSYEQYF.

In its sample, this clonotype was seen once. This chain uses TRBV2 with TRBJ2-5; a possible D gene is TRBD1 (6 bases). Germline V gives CDR1 SNHLY, CDR2 FYNNEI. The CDR3 extends over 15 amino acids. V was shortened by 5 bases and J by 0 bases, with 13 bases between the two germline ends. CDR3 coding DNA: TGTGCCAGCAGTAAAGGCAGGGGCTACCAAGAGACCCAGTACTTC. It is translated as CASSKGRGYQETQYF.

This clonotype has a handful of counts. The rearrangement joins TRBV24-1 to TRBJ2-2; TRBD1 aligns across 8 bases. The CDR3 extends over 15 amino acids. V trimming: 11 bases; J trimming: 4 bases; junction bases outside the gene matches: 11. CDR1 KGHDR and CDR2 SFDVKD come from the germline V gene. CDR3 sequence: CAMRGGQGSTGELFF. The CDR3 nucleotides read TGTGCCATGAGGGGAGGACAGGGAAGCACCGGGGAGCTGTTTTTT.

The chain uses TRBV19 and TRBJ1-4, with D possibly being TRBD1 (6 bases). The CDR3 sequence is 15 residues long. Trimming cost V 7 bases and J 6 bases, with 18 bases left between them. Germline assignment: CDR1 LNHDA and CDR2 SQIVND (reference sequence). The CDR3 here is CASKGGWGVHEKLFF. The CDR3 DNA reads as TGTGCCAGTAAGGGGGGCTGGGGAGTCCATGAAAAACTGTTTTTT.

This clonotype was found a few times. The V call is TRBV6-6, the J call TRBJ2-5; possible D gene TRBD2, 5 bases. The V end lost 5 bases, the J end lost 5 bases, and 12 bases lay between the germline ends. This CDR3 region has 13 residues. Germline values: CDR1 MNHNY, CDR2 SVGAGI (reference sequence). The DNA of the CDR3 is TGTGCCAGCAGTCTCACGGAGGCGGAGACCCAGTACTTC. Amino acid sequence: CASSLTEAETQYF.

The chain combines TRBV6-5 with TRBJ1-2, with D tentatively TRBD1 (6 bases). V gave up 0 bases and J gave up 4 bases, with 9 bases separating them. The germline V gene encodes CDR1 MNHEY and CDR2 SVGAGI. The CDR3 runs 14 residues. CDR3 nucleotides: TGTGCCAGCAGTTACTCGGGACATCGCTATGGCTACACCTTC. Translation gives CASSYSGHRYGYTF.

In this sample, this clonotype turned up a few times. This rearrangement joins TRBV12-3 or TRBV12-4 to TRBJ2-5, with a tentative D call TRBD1 (5 bases). This CDR3 contains 14 residues. V gave up 7 bases and J gave up 1 base, with 13 bases separating them. The CDR3 spells CASKIGVLQETQYF. For the CDR3, the DNA is TGTGCCAGCAAGATAGGGGTCCTCCAAGAGACCCAGTACTTC.

The chain couples TRBV10-3 to TRBJ2-7; D remains ambiguous. This CDR3 has 10 residues. Trimming stripped 8 bases from V and 1 base from J, with 3 bases between. From germline, CDR1 is ENHRY and CDR2 SYGVKD. The CDR3 is CAIGSYEQYF. The CDR3 DNA reads TGTGCCATCGGATCCTACGAGCAGTACTTC.

The V gene is TRBV5-1, the J gene TRBJ1-1; maybe TRBD1 (5 bases). Per germline, CDR1 SGHRS and CDR2 YFSETQ. The CDR3 spans 14 residues. The germline V and J ends were trimmed by 4 bases and 4 bases, with 14 bases remaining between them. CDR3 bases: TGCGCCAGCAGCCTAGCAGGGTGGGGCACTGAAGCTTTCTTT. The encoded protein is CASSLAGWGTEAFF. Full variable domain (remainder filled in from reference TRBV5-1 and TRBJ1-1): KAGVTQTPRYLIKTRGQQVTLSCSPISGHRSVSWYQQTPGQGLQFLFEYFSETQRNKGNFPGRFSGRQFSNSRSEMNVSTLELGDSALYLCASSLAGWGTEAFFGQGTRLTVV.

The J gene is TRBJ1-1, the V gene TRBV5-1; 8 positions match TRBD1. V dropped 2 bases and J dropped 4; count of bases not matched to a gene: 7. The CDR3 has 15 residues. Per germline, CDR1 SGHRS and CDR2 YFSETQ. The CDR3 DNA is TGCGCCAGCAGCTTCTCCGGGACAGGAGGCACTGAAGCTTTCTTT. It translates to CASSFSGTGGTEAFF.

The rearrangement uses TRBV7-9 and TRBJ1-4; weak D call: TRBD1 (5 bases). Germline V gives CDR1 SEHNR, CDR2 FQNEAQ (reference sequence). The germline V and J ends were trimmed by 4 bases and 5 bases, with 14 bases remaining between them. The CDR3 spans 15 residues. CDR3 residues: CASSSSAGMNEKLFF. CDR3 nucleotide sequence: TGTGCCAGCAGCTCCAGTGCAGGGATGAATGAAAAACTGTTTTTT.

The chain joins TRBV7-6 to TRBJ2-7, with D perhaps matching TRBD1 or TRBD2 (5 bases each). The CDR3 spans 15 residues. The germline V gene encodes CDR1 SGHVS and CDR2 FNYEAQ. Trimming removed 2 bases from V and 0 bases from J, with 11 bases in between. CDR3 bases: TGTGCCAGCAGCTTAAATCGGGGACGCTCCTACGAGCAGTACTTC. Translating gives CASSLNRGRSYEQYF.